These 11 T cell receptor beta chains share one sample of origin, sequenced in a study of blood T cell repertoires in COVID-19. TCRdb keeps only in-frame clones here, not all; method: immunoSEQ multiplex PCR. The sample lists 250,000 to 300,000 clones; more than 70% were seen once. What was sequenced was peripheral blood. The receptors come from a woman aged 25 to 39 with COVID-19, enrolled during active disease.

This clone was observed a few times. This chain uses TRBV6-4 with TRBJ2-7, with 9 nucleotides matching TRBD1. The germline V gene encodes CDR1 MRHNA and CDR2 SNTAGT. V was clipped by 3 bases and J by 2 bases; unmatched bases: 8. This CDR3 is 16 amino acids long. The CDR3, as DNA: TGTGCCAGCAGTGAGACACCCGGGACAGGGCCCTACGAGCAGTACTTC. This gives the protein CASSETPGTGPYEQYF.

This clone was counted a few times. V is TRBV30 and J is TRBJ2-7; 10 bases are a match to TRBD2. Germline values: CDR1 GTSNPN, CDR2 SVGIG (reference sequence). V gave up 0 bases and J gave up 3 bases; unmatched junction bases: 11. The CDR3 totals 17 residues. The CDR3 sequence: CAWSVLKLAGKNYEQYF. CDR3 nucleotide sequence: TGTGCCTGGAGTGTTCTAAAACTAGCGGGGAAAAACTACGAGCAGTACTTC.

V gene TRBV10-3 combines with J gene TRBJ1-5; D might be TRBD1 (5 bases). This CDR3 has 14 amino acids. The germline V gene encodes CDR1 ENHRY and CDR2 SYGVKD. V dropped 3 bases and J dropped 0 bases, with 6 bases sitting between them. CDR3 region: CAISEQVSNQPQHF. The DNA for the CDR3 is TGTGCCATCAGTGAACAGGTTAGCAATCAGCCCCAGCATTTT.

The CDR3 DNA reads TGTGCCAGTAGGGCTAGCGGGGGCGACGAGCAGTACTTC. This codes for CASRASGGDEQYF. This chain joins TRBV19 and TRBJ2-7; 10 bases align to TRBD2. CDR1 is LNHDA and CDR2 is SQIVND in the germline V gene (reference sequence). J lost 5 bases, V lost 6 bases, and 4 bases had no gene match. The CDR3 sequence is 13 residues long. The complete variable domain, with remaining parts taken from reference TRBV19 and TRBJ2-7, reads DGGITQSPKYLFRKEGQNVTLSCEQNLNHDAMYWYRQDPGQGLRLIYYSQIVNDFQKGDIAEGYSVSREKKESFPLTVTSAQKNPTAFYLCASRASGGDEQYFGPGTRLTVT.

The CDR3 nucleotides are TGTGCCAGCAGTCTAGGGGCGGGGATGCATGATTCAGATACGCAGTATTTT. Translation: CASSLGAGMHDSDTQYF. V and J are TRBV28 and TRBJ2-3, with D perhaps matching TRBD2 (6 bases). This CDR3 is 17 amino acids long. CDR1 is MDHEN and CDR2 is SYDVKM in the germline V gene. V dropped 5 bases and J dropped 4 bases, with 22 bases sitting between them.

The genes are TRBV28 and TRBJ1-3, with unresolved D. This CDR3 is built from 14 residues. V lost 6 bases and J lost 0, with 9 bases in between. Looked up from germline, CDR1 is MDHEN and CDR2 is SYDVKM. The CDR3 is CASRAASSGNTIYF. The CDR3 DNA reads TGTGCCAGCAGGGCCGCAAGCTCTGGAAACACCATATATTTT.

This chain uses TRBV7-2 with TRBJ2-7; 8 nucleotides line up with TRBD2. The CDR3 runs to 18 residues. Germline V gives CDR1 SGHTA, CDR2 FQGNSA. J lost 7 bases, V lost 1 base, and 18 bases had no gene match. This CDR3 is CASSLVLSGTSWGGEQYF. The CDR3 nucleotides are TGTGCCAGCAGCTTAGTTCTTAGCGGGACTTCATGGGGAGGAGAGCAGTACTTC.

The chain uses TRBV7-9 and TRBJ1-2; 9 nucleotides align to TRBD1. The V gene's germline CDR1 is SEHNR and CDR2 FQNEAQ (reference sequence). Losses at the gene ends were 2 bases for V and 8 bases for J; bases not matched to a gene: 3. This CDR3 spans 13 amino acids. CDR3 sequence (DNA): TGTGCCAGCAGCTTAACAGGGGGCGACGGCTACACCTTC. It translates to CASSLTGGDGYTF.

This clone was picked up a small number of times. V and J are TRBV19 and TRBJ1-2; the D gene is possibly TRBD1 (5 bases). Germline assignment: CDR1 LNHDA and CDR2 SQIVND (reference sequence). The CDR3 is 14 residues long. Between the trimmed V and J ends, which lost 7 bases and 4 bases, there was a span of 16 bases. The DNA of the CDR3 is TGTGCCAGTAATAGCGGGACCCCCTTCTATGGCTACACCTTC. Its protein product is CASNSGTPFYGYTF.

This clone was seen just once. The V and J genes are TRBV29-1 and TRBJ1-1; D not resolved. CDR1 is SQVTM, CDR2 ANQGSEA, per germline. This CDR3 region has 10 residues. The germline V and J ends were trimmed by 6 bases and 7 bases, with 9 bases remaining between them. CDR3 sequence (DNA): TGCAGCGTCGCCCCTAGTGAAGCTTTCTTT. Protein: CSVAPSEAFF.

The chain couples TRBV25-1 to TRBJ2-2; 7 bases are a match to TRBD1. Trimming removed 3 bases from V and 2 bases from J; junction bases left unmatched: 3. CDR3 length equals 15 residues. Germline CDR1 is MGHDK and CDR2 is SYGVNS. The CDR3 nucleotides read TGTGCCAGCAGTGACCGGGACAGAAACACCGGGGAGCTGTTTTTT. This translates into CASSDRDRNTGELFF.